The 14 T cell receptor beta chains presented below share a single source sample, sequenced in a study of T cells in Graves' hyperthyroidism and ophthalmopathy. Researchers took RNA transcripts and amplified the TCR beta CDR3 regions from them. Carried out on the TCR CDR3, a first-round RT-PCR used the HTBI primer set. TCRdb re-derived calls from the multiplex PCR reads in MiXCR, one entry per CDR3 protein. The table lists fewer than 500,000 distinct CDR3 sequences, approximately 15% of them singletons, with less than 20% in the top ten. The sequenced material came from blood. The receptors come from a woman in her 30s with Graves' ophthalmopathy.

This clonotype was observed at least ten times. The chain has TRBV6-6 and TRBJ2-3, with 10 bases lining up with TRBD1. Trimming cost V 2 bases and J 5 bases; bases outside gene matches: 7. Germline CDR1 reads MNHNY; CDR2 reads SVGAGI (reference sequence). The CDR3 is 16 residues long. CDR3: CASSYLRQGAIDTQYF. The CDR3 DNA reads as TGTGCCAGCAGTTACCTAAGACAGGGGGCCATAGATACGCAGTATTTT.

This clonotype was seen ten or more times. The chain uses TRBV18 and TRBJ2-2; D call uncertain. Trimming stripped 3 bases from V and 5 bases from J, with 16 bases between. This CDR3 is built from 16 residues. Germline CDR1 KGHSH, CDR2 LQKENI. CDR3 nucleotides: TGTGCCAGCTCACCGGTGCGCAGACTTACTACCGGGGAGCTGTTTTTT. As protein: CASSPVRRLTTGELFF.

This clonotype was recorded at least ten times. The chain carries TRBV7-2 and TRBJ2-7; tentatively, D is TRBD2 (6 bases). The length of the CDR3 is 17 residues. Germline V gene data show CDR1 as SGHTA and CDR2 as FQGNSA. Trimming took off 1 base at V and 1 base at J, with 17 bases between the two ends. The CDR3 region is CASSLVSAGSLSYEQYF. For the CDR3, the DNA is TGTGCCAGCAGCTTAGTGTCGGCGGGGAGCCTATCCTACGAGCAGTACTTC.

Many counts were recorded for this clonotype. This chain links TRBV9 with TRBJ1-5; possibly TRBD1 for D (5 bases). CDR1 is SGDLS and CDR2 is YYNGEE in the germline V gene. This CDR3 contains 13 residues. Trimming removed 4 bases at V and 6 bases at J, with 11 bases between. This CDR3 reads CASSPSGGQPQHF. In nucleotides, the CDR3 is TGTGCCAGCAGCCCCTCGGGGGGTCAGCCCCAGCATTTT.

This clonotype has ten or more counts. The chain joins TRBV4-1 to TRBJ2-7, with TRBD2 matching over 8 bases. This CDR3 spans 14 amino acids. Per the germline V gene, CDR1 is MGHRA and CDR2 is YSYEKL. After removal of 1 base from V and 5 bases from J, the junction contained 4 bases not matched to a gene. The CDR3 protein is CASSQVSGGHEQYF. The DNA of the CDR3 is TGCGCCAGCAGCCAAGTCAGCGGGGGTCACGAGCAGTACTTC.

This clonotype has a count of ten or more. This chain joins TRBV3-1 and TRBJ2-7, with 12 bases fitting TRBD2. Germline V gene lookup returns CDR1 LGHDT and CDR2 YNNKEL (reference sequence). With 2 bases clipped from V and 6 bases from J, the junction kept 5 bases outside the gene matches. The CDR3 sequence is 15 residues long. The CDR3 region has the DNA TGTGCCAGCAGCCAATCCGGACTAGCGGGGAGCGAGCAGTACTTC. Residues: CASSQSGLAGSEQYF.

The table lists this clonotype with a few counts. The J gene is TRBJ2-1, the V gene TRBV24-1, with D uncertain. Trimming cost V 1 base and J 7 bases, with 13 bases left between them. The CDR3 runs 15 residues. Looked up from germline, CDR1 is KGHDR and CDR2 is SFDVKD. Written as DNA, the CDR3 is TGTGCCACCAGTGATTTCATGAATCCTGCAAATGAGCAGTTCTTC. It translates to CATSDFMNPANEQFF.

Ten or more counts support this clonotype. The rearrangement uses TRBV11-3 and TRBJ2-5; no firm D call. The germline V gene encodes CDR1 SGHNT and CDR2 YENEEA. V gave up 2 bases and J gave up 3 bases, with 10 bases separating them. This CDR3 spans 14 amino acids. CDR3 loop: CASSLRRKEETQYF. CDR3 nucleotide sequence: TGTGCCAGCAGCTTACGGAGAAAGGAAGAGACCCAGTACTTC.

The sample holds many counts of this clonotype. V usage is TRBV28 and J usage is TRBJ1-1; 7 nucleotides agree with TRBD1. Germline loops: CDR1 MDHEN, CDR2 SYDVKM. The CDR3 contains 15 residues. With 6 bases clipped from V and 2 bases from J, the junction kept 9 bases outside the gene matches. The CDR3 DNA reads TGTGCCAGCAGGTTTGGGAGGGGGCCTAACACTGAAGCTTTCTTT. Translated: CASRFGRGPNTEAFF.

This clonotype was found many times. The chain uses TRBV30 and TRBJ2-5; 8 bases match TRBD2. The trim removed 1 base at V and 2 bases at J, leaving 9 bases unmatched. CDR3 length: 16 amino acids. Germline loops: CDR1 GTSNPN, CDR2 SVGIG (reference sequence). The CDR3 DNA follows: TGTGCCTGGAGTGGTTTATTAGCTAGCGGGCAAGAGACCCAGTACTTC. It yields the protein CAWSGLLASGQETQYF.

This clonotype was picked up many times. J is TRBJ2-7 and V is TRBV14; 7 positions agree with TRBD1. This CDR3 is built from 17 residues. Germline V gives CDR1 SGHDN, CDR2 FVKESK. V was clipped by 4 bases and J by 0 bases; unmatched bases: 12. CDR3 DNA: TGTGCCAGCAGCCCGTTTCTCCGGACAGGACACTCCTACGAGCAGTACTTC. It encodes CASSPFLRTGHSYEQYF. The variable domain in full, with the rest retrieved from reference TRBV14 and TRBJ2-7, is EAGVTQFPSHSVIEKGQTVTLRCDPISGHDNLYWYRRVMGKEIKFLLHFVKESKQDESGMPNNRFLAERTGGTYSTLKVQPAELEDSGVYFCASSPFLRTGHSYEQYFGPGTRLTVT.

This clonotype was found many times. The chain recombines TRBV28 with TRBJ2-7; D gene ambiguous. The CDR3 extends over 11 amino acids. Per germline, CDR1 MDHEN and CDR2 SYDVKM. V was shortened by 8 bases and J by 0 bases, with 5 bases between the two germline ends. The CDR3: CASHGSYEQYF. In DNA, the CDR3 is TGTGCCAGCCATGGCTCCTACGAGCAGTACTTC.

This clonotype was observed at least ten times. The rearrangement uses TRBV5-5 and TRBJ1-1, with D unclear. This CDR3 contains 11 residues. In germline, CDR1 is SGHKS, CDR2 YYEKEE (reference sequence). V dropped 2 bases and J dropped 7 bases, with 6 bases sitting between them. The CDR3 sequence: CASSLIDEAFF. DNA of the CDR3: TGTGCCAGCAGCTTAATTGATGAAGCTTTCTTT.

This clonotype came up many times. The V and J genes are TRBV3-1 and TRBJ2-6, with D unresolved. The germline CDR1 and CDR2 sequences are LGHDT and YNNKEL (reference sequence). The CDR3 consists of 18 residues. V lost 4 bases and J lost 0, with 16 bases in between. Here the CDR3 DNA reads TGTGCCAGCAGCCGAACGGAAAAAGTCAGCTCTGGGGCCAACGTCCTGACTTTC. This codes for CASSRTEKVSSGANVLTF.